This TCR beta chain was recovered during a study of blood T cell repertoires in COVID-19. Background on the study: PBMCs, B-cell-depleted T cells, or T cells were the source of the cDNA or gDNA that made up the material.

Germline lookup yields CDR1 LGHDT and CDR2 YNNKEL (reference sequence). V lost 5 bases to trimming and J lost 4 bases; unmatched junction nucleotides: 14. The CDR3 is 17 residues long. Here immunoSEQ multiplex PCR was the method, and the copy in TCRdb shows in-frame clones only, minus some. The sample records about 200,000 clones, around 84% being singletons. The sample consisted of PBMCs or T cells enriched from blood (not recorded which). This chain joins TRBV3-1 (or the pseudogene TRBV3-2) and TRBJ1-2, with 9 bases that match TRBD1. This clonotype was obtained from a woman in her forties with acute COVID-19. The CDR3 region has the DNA TGTGCCAGCAGCGTTTCCCGGACAGGGGCCTCCGTCTATGGCTACACCTTC. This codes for CASSVSRTGASVYGYTF.